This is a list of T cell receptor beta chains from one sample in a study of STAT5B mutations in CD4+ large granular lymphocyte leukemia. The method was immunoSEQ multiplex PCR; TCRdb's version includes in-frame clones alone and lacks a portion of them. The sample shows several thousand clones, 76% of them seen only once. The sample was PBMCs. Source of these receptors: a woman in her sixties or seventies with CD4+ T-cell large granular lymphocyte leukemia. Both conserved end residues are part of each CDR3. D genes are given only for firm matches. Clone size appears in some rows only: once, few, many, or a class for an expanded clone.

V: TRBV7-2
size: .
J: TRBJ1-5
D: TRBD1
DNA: TGTGCCAGCAGCACGGACAGGGGGGGTAATCAGCCCCAGCATTTT
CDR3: CASSTDRGGNQPQHF

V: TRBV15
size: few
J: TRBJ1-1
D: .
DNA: TGTGCCACCAGCAGAGATCAACAGGAAGCTTTCTTT
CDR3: CATSRDQQEAFF

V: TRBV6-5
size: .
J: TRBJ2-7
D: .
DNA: TGTGCCAGCAGTTATACCTCCCGGGTTGAGCAGTACTTC
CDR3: CASSYTSRVEQYF

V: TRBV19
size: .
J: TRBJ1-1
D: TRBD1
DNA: TGTGCCAGTAGTATGCAGGGGGCCAACACTGAAGCTTTCTTT
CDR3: CASSMQGANTEAFF

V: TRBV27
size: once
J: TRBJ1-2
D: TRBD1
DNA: TGTGCCAGCAGTCCGGACAGGAACTATGGCTACACCTTC
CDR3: CASSPDRNYGYTF

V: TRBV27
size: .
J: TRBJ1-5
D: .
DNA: TGTGCCAGCAGTTTAAAAGTTAGCAATCAGCCCCAGCATTTT
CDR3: CASSLKVSNQPQHF

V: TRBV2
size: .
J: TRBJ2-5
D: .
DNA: TGTGCCAGCAGGTTACGTAACTACCAAGAGACCCAGTACTTC
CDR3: CASRLRNYQETQYF

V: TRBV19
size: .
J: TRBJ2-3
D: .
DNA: TGTGCCAGTAGTCTAACCGCGGTGTCGTACACAGATACGCAGTATTTT
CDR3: CASSLTAVSYTDTQYF

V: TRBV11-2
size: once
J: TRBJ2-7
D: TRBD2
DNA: TGTGCCAGCAGCTTAGATGGACTAGCGGGGGGAGGGTGGGAGCAGTACTTC
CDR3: CASSLDGLAGGGWEQYF

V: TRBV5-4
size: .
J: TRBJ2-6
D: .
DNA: TGTGCCAGCAGCCCTACCTTCTCTGGGGCCAACGTCCTGACTTTC
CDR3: CASSPTFSGANVLTF

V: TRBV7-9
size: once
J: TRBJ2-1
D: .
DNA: TGTGCCACCCCCCTAAAGGGGGGGGGTGGGAATGAGCAGTTCTTC
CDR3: CATPLKGGGGNEQFF

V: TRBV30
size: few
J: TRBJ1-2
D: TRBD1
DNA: TGTGCCTGGAGTTCAGGGGGCCCCTATGGCTACACCTTC
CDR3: CAWSSGGPYGYTF

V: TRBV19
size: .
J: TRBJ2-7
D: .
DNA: TGTGCCAGTAGTAGCGGACAGAGCTCCTACGAGCAGTACTTC
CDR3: CASSSGQSSYEQYF

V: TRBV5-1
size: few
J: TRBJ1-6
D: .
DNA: TGCGCCAGCAGCTTGGTCGGACACCATAATTCACCCCTCCACTTT
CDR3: CASSLVGHHNSPLHF

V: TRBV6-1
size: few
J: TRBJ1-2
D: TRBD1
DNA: TGTGCCAGCGGGACAGTGAGGGCCGGGGGCTACACCTTC
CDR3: CASGTVRAGGYTF

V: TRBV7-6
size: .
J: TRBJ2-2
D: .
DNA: TGTGCCAGCAGCTTAGGGGGAAACACCGGGGAGCTGTTTTTT
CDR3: CASSLGGNTGELFF

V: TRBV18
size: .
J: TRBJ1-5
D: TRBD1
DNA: TGTGCCAGCTCACTCCAGACGGACAGGGACAATCAGCCCCAGCATTTT
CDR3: CASSLQTDRDNQPQHF

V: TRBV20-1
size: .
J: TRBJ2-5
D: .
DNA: TGCGCAAATTGGGTAGAAGAGACCCAGTACTTC
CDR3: CANWVEETQYF

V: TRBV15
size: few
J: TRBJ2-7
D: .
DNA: TGTGCCACCAGCAGAGAGGGCGAGGGCTCCTACGAGCAGTACTTC
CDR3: CATSREGEGSYEQYF

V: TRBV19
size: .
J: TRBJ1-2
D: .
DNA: TGTGCCAGTACCGGCGTGGCAGGCGACCCTAACTATGGCTACACCTTC
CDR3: CASTGVAGDPNYGYTF

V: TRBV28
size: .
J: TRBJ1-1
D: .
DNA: TGTGCCAGCAGTTTCTTGGGGAGAGAAGCTTTCTTT
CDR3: CASSFLGREAFF

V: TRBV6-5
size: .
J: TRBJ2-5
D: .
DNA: TGTGCCAGCAGCTTCGGGACCGCTCACCGGGAGACCCAGTACTTC
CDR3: CASSFGTAHRETQYF

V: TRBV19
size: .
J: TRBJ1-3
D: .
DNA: TGTGCCAGTAGTATTGAGAGCTCTGGAAACACCATATATTTT
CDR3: CASSIESSGNTIYF

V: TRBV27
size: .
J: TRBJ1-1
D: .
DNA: TGTGCCAGCAGCCGTCGACAGGAGGGTGAAGCTTTCTTT
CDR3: CASSRRQEGEAFF

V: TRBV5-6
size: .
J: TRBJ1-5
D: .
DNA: TGTGCCAGCAGTTACTCCGGGGGCGTCAATCAGCCCCAGCATTTT
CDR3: CASSYSGGVNQPQHF

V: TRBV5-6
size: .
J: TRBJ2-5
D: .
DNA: TGTGCCAGCAGCTTGTTGCGGTTTGTGGAGACCCAGTACTTC
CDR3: CASSLLRFVETQYF